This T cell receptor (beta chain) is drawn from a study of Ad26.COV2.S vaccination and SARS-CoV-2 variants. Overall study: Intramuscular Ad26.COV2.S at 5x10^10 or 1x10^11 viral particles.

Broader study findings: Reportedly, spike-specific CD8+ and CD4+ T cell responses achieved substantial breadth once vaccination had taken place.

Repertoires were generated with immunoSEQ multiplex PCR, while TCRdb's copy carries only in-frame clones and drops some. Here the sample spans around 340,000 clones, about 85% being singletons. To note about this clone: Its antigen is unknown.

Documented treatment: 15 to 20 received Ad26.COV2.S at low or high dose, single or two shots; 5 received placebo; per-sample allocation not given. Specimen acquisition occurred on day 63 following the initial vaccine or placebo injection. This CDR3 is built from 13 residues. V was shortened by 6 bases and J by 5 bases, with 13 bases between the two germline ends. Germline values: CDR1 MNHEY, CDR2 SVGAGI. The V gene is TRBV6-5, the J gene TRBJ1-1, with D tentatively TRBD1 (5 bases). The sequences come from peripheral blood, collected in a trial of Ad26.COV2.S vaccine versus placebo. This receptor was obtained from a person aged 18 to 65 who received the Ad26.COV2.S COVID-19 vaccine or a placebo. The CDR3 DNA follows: TGTGCCAGCAGGCCCCGGGGGGAGACTGAAGCTTTCTTT. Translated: CASRPRGETEAFF.